What follows describes a single T cell receptor (beta chain). Its target is unknown. The data stem from a study of long-term antiretroviral therapy in people with HIV. Notes on the study in general: Diversity measured after ART increased yet remained under transplant donor controls.

Version v3.0 of the immunoSEQ assay ran at survey level. Profiling relied on immunoSEQ multiplex PCR, and the TCRdb table lists in-frame clones only, not all of them. The sample contains 25,000 to 30,000 clones, 84% of which appear only once. The germline V and J ends were trimmed by 8 bases and 3 bases, with 13 bases remaining between them. Germline CDR1 is MNHEY and CDR2 is SMNVEV (reference sequence). The CDR3 totals 14 residues. The chain uses TRBV27 and TRBJ1-4, with D hard to call. The sample in question was unsorted PBMCs, obtained 0.4 years after starting antiretroviral therapy. The sequence was collected from a man aged 18 to 30 with HIV. For the CDR3, the DNA is TGTGCCAGCCAGTCCGGTGGGGCTAATGAAAAACTGTTTTTT. Translating gives CASQSGGANEKLFF.